Given below is one T cell receptor (beta chain) in context. This specimen belongs to a study of blood T cell repertoires in COVID-19. Clones were sequenced by immunoSEQ multiplex PCR, and TCRdb holds only the in-frame ones, with some missing. The repertoire holds 200,000 to 250,000 clones, with 86% as singletons. V lost 4 bases to trimming and J lost 1 base, with 7 bases between them. This CDR3 contains 13 residues. From germline, CDR1 is SGHNT and CDR2 YENEEA. The chain carries TRBV11-3 and TRBJ1-1; D call uncertain. Material for sequencing was PBMCs or T cells enriched from blood (not recorded which). The TCR sequence derives from a woman aged 40 to 50 with acute COVID-19. Here the CDR3 DNA reads TGTGCCAGCAGCTACACACAGAACACTGAAGCTTTCTTT. Its translation is CASSYTQNTEAFF.